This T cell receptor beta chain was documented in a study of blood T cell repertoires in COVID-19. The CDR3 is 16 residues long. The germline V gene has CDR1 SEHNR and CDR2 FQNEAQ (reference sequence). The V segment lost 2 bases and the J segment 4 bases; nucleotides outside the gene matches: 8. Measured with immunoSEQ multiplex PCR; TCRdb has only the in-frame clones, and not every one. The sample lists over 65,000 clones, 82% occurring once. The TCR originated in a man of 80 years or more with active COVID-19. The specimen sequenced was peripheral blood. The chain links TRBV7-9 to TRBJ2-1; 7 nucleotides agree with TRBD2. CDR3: CASSLTAGVGYNEQFF. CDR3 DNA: TGTGCCAGCAGCTTAACTGCGGGAGTGGGATACAATGAGCAGTTCTTC.